This TCR beta chain is drawn from a study of T-cell memory formation after mild COVID-19. Study-wide results and caveats: Clones that contracted from day 15 to 85 had balanced CD4/CD8; later expanders were CD4+ biased.

TCRdb re-analysed the 5' RACE reads in MiXCR, keeping a single row per CDR3 protein. The sample shows fewer than 650,000 distinct CDR3 sequences, around 15% of them seen only once. A note on this clonotype: The antigen is unknown.

V was clipped by 0 bases and J by 1 base; unmatched bases: 6. The CDR3 spans 16 residues. The germline V gene has CDR1 LGHNA and CDR2 YSLEER. Sequencing was done on a sample of PBMCs or a T cell subset sorted from them (not recorded which). The chain joins TRBV4-3 to TRBJ2-7, with 7 bases lining up with TRBD1. The TCR comes from an adult woman who had mild COVID-19 (a few samples of this study predate the infection). Cell type and time point are not known. The chain's CDR3 is CASSQDRKGASYEQYF. CDR3 bases: TGCGCCAGCAGCCAAGATCGGAAGGGGGCGTCCTACGAGCAGTACTTC.